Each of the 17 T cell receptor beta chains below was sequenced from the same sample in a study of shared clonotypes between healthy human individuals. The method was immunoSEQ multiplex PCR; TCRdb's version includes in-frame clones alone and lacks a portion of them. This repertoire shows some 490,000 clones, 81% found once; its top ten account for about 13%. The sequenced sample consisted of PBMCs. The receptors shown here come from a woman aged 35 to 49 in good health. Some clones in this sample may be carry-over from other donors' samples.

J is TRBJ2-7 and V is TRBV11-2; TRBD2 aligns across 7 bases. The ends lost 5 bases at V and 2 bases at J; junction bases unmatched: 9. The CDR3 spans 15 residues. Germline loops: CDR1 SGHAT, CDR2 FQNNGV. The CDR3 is CASSPMGGGPYEQYF. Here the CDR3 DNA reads TGTGCCAGCAGCCCCATGGGCGGGGGACCCTACGAGCAGTACTTC.

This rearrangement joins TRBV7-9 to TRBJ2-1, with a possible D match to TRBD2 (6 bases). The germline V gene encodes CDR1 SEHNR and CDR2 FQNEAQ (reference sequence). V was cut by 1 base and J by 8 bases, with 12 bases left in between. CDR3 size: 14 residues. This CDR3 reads CASSLGTSGHEQFF. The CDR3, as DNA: TGTGCCAGCAGCTTAGGGACGAGCGGGCATGAGCAGTTCTTC.

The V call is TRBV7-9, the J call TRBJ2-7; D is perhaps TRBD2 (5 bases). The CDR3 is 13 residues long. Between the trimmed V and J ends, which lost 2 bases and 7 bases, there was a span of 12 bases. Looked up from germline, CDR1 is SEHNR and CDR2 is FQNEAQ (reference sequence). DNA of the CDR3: TGTGCCAGCAGCTTAAGAGGAGGTGGGGAGCAGTACTTC. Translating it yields CASSLRGGGEQYF.

CDR3 loop: CASSPPRGLYNEQFF. DNA of the CDR3: TGTGCCAGCAGCCCCCCTAGGGGGCTTTACAATGAGCAGTTCTTC. The chain recombines TRBV7-9 with TRBJ2-1, with 7 nucleotides matching TRBD1. The CDR3 runs 15 residues. In germline, CDR1 is SEHNR, CDR2 FQNEAQ (reference sequence). J lost 4 bases, V lost 5 bases, and 8 bases had no gene match.

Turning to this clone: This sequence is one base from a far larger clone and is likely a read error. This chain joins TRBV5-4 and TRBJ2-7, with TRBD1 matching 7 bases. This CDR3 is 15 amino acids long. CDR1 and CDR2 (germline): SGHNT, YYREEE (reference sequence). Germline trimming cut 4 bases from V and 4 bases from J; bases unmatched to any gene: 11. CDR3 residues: CASSPGQRQGYEQYF. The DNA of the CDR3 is TGTGCCAGCAGCCCGGGACAGAGGCAAGGGTACGAGCAGTACTTC.

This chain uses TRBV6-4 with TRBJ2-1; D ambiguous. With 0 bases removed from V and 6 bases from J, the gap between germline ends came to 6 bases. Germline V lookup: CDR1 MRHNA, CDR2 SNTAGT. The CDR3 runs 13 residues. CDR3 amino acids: CASSDSELNEQFF. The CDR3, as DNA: TGTGCCAGCAGTGACTCGGAACTCAATGAGCAGTTCTTC.

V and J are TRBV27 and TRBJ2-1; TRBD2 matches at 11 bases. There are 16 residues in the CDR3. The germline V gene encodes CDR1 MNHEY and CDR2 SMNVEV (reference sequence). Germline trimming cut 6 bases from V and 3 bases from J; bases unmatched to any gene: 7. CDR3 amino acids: CASSLGLAGFYNEQFF. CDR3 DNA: TGTGCCAGCAGCTTAGGACTAGCGGGCTTCTACAATGAGCAGTTCTTC.

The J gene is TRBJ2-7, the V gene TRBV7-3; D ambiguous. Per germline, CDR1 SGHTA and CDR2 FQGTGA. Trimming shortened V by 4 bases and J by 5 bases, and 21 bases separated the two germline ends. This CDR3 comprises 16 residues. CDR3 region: CASSSTGPAAPHEQYF. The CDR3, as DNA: TGTGCCAGCAGCTCGACGGGCCCCGCGGCCCCCCACGAGCAGTACTTC. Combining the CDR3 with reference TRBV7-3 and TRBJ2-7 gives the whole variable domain GAGVSQTPSNKVTEKGKYVELRCDPISGHTALYWYRQSLGQGPEFLIYFQGTGAADDSGLPNDRFFAVRPEGSVSTLKIQRTERGDSAVYLCASSSTGPAAPHEQYFGPGTRLTVT.

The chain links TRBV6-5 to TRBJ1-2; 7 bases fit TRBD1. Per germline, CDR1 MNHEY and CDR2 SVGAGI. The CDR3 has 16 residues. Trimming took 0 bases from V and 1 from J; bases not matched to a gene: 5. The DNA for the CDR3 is TGTGCCAGCAGTTACTCGTCGCAGGGGGTTAACTATGGCTACACCTTC. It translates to CASSYSSQGVNYGYTF.

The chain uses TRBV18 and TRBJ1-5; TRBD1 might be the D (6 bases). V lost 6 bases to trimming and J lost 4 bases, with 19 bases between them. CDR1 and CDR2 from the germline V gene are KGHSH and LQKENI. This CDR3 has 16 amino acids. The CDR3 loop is CASSDGWGPGNQPQHF. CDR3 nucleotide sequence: TGTGCCAGCTCCGATGGGTGGGGGCCGGGAAATCAGCCCCAGCATTTT.

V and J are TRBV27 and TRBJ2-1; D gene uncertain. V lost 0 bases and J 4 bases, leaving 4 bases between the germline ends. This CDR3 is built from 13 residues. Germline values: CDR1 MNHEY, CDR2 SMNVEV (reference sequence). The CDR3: CASSLSKYNEQFF. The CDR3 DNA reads TGTGCCAGCAGTTTATCGAAGTACAATGAGCAGTTCTTC.

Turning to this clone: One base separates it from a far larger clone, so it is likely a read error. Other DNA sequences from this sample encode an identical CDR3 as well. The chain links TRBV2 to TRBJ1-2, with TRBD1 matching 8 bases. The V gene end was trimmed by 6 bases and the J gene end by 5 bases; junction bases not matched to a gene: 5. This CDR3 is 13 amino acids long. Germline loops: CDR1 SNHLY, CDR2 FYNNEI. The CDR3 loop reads CASSGTGDYGYTF. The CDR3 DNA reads TGTGCCAGCAGCGGGACAGGTGATTATGGCTACACCTTC.

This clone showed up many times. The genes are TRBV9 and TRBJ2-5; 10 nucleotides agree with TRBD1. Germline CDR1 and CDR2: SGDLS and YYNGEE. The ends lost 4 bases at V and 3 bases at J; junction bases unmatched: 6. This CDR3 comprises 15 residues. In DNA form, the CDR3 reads TGTGCCAGCAGCCTGCTAGGGACAGGGGAAGAGACCCAGTACTTC. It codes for CASSLLGTGEETQYF.

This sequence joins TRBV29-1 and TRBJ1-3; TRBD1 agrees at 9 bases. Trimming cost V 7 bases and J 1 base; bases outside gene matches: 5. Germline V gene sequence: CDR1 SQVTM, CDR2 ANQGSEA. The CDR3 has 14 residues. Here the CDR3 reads CSGGQGPSGNTIYF. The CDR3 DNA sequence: TGCAGCGGTGGACAGGGGCCTTCTGGAAACACCATATATTTT. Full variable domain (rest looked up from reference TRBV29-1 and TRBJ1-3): SAVISQKPSRDICQRGTSLTIQCQVDSQVTMMFWYRQQPGQSLTLIATANQGSEATYESGFVIDKFPISRPNLTFSTLTVSNMSPEDSSIYLCSGGQGPSGNTIYFGEGSWLTVV.

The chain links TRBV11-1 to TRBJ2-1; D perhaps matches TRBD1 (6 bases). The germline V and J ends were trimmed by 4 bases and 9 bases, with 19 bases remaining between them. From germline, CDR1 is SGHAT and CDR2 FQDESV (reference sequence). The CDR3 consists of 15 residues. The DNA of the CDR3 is TGTGCCAGCAGCTCGCCTCTCGGGACACTCGGTGAGCAGTTCTTC. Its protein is CASSSPLGTLGEQFF.

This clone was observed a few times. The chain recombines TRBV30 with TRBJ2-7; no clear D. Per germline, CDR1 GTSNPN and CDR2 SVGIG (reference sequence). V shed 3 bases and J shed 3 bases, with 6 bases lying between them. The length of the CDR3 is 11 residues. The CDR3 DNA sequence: TGTGCCTGGAGATCGAGCTACGAGCAGTACTTC. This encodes CAWRSSYEQYF.

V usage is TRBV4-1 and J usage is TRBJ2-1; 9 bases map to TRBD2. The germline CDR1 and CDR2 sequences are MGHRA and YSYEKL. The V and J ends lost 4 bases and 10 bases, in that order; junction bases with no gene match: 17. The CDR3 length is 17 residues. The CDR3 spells CASSPAGGREGMGEQFF. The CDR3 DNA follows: TGCGCCAGCAGCCCCGCCGGGGGGCGGGAGGGTATGGGGGAGCAGTTCTTC.